This record concerns one T cell receptor beta chain sequence. Its cognate antigen is unknown. This CDR3 contains 14 residues. CDR1 MNHEY and CDR2 SVGEGT come from the germline V gene. V lost 4 bases and J lost 6, with 14 bases in between. This sample is part of a study of CD4 T cells in relation to SARS-CoV-2 and coronaviruses. The study, taken as a whole, reports: Monoreactive clones expanded significantly more to SARS-CoV-2 than crossreactive clones did. About 64% of donors had memory CD4+ clonotypes crossrecognizing SARS-CoV-2 and common cold coronavirus spike.

Here immunoSEQ multiplex PCR was the method, and the copy in TCRdb shows in-frame clones only, minus some. The sample lists approximately 37,000 clones; 70% to 90% were seen once. The V gene is TRBV6-2 or TRBV6-3, the J gene TRBJ2-3; D remains unclear. The sequenced material came from memory CD4+ T cells from PBMCs. The TCR originated in an adult with COVID-19. The CDR3 reads CASSSWTLPDTQYF. CDR3 in DNA: TGTGCCAGCAGTTCTTGGACCTTACCGGATACGCAGTATTTT.